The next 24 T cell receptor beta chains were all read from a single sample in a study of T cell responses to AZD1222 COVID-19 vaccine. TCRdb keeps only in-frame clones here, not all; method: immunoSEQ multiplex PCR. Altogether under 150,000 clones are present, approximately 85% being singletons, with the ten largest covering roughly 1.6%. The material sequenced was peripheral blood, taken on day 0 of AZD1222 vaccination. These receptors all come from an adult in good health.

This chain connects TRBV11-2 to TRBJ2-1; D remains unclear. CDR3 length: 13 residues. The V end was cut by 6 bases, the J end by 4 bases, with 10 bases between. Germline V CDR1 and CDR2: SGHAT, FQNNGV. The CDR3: CASSSEEYNEQFF. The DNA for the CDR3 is TGTGCCAGCAGTTCAGAGGAGTACAATGAGCAGTTCTTC. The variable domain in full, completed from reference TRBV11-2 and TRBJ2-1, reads EAGVAQSPRYKIIEKRQSVAFWCNPISGHATLYWYQQILGQGPKLLIQFQNNGVVDDSQLPKDRFSAERLKGVDSTLKIQPAKLEDSAVYLCASSSEEYNEQFFGPGTRLTVL.

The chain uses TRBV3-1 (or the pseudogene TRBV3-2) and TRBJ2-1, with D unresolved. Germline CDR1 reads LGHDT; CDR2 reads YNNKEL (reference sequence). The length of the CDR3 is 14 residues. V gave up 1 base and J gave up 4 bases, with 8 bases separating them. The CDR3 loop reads CASSQVGSYNEQFF. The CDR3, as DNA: TGTGCCAGCAGCCAAGTTGGCAGTTACAATGAGCAGTTCTTC.

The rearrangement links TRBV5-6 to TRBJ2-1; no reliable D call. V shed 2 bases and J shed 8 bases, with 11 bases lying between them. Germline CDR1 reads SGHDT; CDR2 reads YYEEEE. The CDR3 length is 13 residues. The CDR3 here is CASSLRRTDEQFF. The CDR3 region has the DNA TGTGCCAGCAGCTTACGTCGTACCGATGAGCAGTTCTTC.

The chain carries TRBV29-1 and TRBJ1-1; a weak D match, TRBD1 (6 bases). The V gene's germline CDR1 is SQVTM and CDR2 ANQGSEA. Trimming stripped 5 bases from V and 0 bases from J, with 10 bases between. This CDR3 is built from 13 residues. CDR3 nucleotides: TGCAGCGTTCATAGGGGGGTGAACACTGAAGCTTTCTTT. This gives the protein CSVHRGVNTEAFF.

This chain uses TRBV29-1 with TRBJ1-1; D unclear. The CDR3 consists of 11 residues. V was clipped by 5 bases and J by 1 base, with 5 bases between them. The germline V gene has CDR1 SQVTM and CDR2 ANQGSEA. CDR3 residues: CSVKGNTEAFF. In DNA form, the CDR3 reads TGCAGCGTTAAAGGGAACACTGAAGCTTTCTTT.

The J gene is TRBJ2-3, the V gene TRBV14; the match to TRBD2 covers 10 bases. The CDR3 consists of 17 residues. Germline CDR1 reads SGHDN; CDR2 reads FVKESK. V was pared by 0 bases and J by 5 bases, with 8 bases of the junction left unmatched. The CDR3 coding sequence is TGTGCCAGCAGCCAAGAAGCGGGGGGGCTTCGGGGAGATACGCAGTATTTT. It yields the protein CASSQEAGGLRGDTQYF. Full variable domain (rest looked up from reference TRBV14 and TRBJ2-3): EAGVTQFPSHSVIEKGQTVTLRCDPISGHDNLYWYRRVMGKEIKFLLHFVKESKQDESGMPNNRFLAERTGGTYSTLKVQPAELEDSGVYFCASSQEAGGLRGDTQYFGPGTRLTVL.

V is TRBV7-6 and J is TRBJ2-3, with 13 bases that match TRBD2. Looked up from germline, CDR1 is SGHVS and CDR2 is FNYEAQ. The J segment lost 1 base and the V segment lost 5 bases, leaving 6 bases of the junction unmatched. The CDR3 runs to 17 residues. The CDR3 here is CASSQGGLAGRTDTQYF. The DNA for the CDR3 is TGTGCCAGCAGCCAGGGGGGACTAGCGGGACGCACAGATACGCAGTATTTT.

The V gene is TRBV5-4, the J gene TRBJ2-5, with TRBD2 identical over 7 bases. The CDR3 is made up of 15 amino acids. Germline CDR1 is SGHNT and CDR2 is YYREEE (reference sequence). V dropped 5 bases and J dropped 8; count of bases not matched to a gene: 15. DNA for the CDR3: TGTGCCAGCAGGGTTACGATAGCGGGCCGCGTAACCCAGTACTTC. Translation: CASRVTIAGRVTQYF.

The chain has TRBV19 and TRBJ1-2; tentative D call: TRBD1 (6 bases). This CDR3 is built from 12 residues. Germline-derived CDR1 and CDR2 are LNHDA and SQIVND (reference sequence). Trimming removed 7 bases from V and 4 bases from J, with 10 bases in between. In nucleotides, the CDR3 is TGTGCCAGTACTGTGGACAGCTATGGCTACACCTTC. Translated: CASTVDSYGYTF.

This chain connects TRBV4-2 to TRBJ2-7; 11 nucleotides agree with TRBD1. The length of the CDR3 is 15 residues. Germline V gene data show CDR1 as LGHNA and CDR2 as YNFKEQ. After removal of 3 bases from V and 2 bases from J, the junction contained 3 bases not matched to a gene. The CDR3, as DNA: TGTGCCAGCAGCCAGCCGGGACAGGGGGCCTACGAGCAGTACTTC. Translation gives CASSQPGQGAYEQYF.

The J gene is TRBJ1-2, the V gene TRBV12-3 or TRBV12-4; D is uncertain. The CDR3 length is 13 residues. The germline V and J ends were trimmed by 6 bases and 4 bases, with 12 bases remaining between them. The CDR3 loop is CASRPPGPYGYTF. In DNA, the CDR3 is TGTGCCAGCAGACCCCCCGGACCCTATGGCTACACCTTC.

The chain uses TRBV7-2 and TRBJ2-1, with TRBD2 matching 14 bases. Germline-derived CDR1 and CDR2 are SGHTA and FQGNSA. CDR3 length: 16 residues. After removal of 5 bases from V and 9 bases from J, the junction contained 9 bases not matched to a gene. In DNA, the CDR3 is TGTGCCAGCAGCGGCCGGGGACTAGCGGGGGTACTTGAGCAGTTCTTC. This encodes CASSGRGLAGVLEQFF.

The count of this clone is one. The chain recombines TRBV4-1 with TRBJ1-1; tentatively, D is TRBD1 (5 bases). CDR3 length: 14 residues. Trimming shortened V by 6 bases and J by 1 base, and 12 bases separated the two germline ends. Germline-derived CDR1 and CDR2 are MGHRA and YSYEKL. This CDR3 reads CASRIRGANTEAFF. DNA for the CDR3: TGCGCCAGCAGGATTCGGGGCGCGAACACTGAAGCTTTCTTT.

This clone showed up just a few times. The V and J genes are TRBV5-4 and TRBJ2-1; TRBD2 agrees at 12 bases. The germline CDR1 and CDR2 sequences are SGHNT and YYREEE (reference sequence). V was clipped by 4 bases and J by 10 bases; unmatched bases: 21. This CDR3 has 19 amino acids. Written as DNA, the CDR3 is TGTGCCAGCAGCCCTAGGACTAGCGGGGCCTACCCCCTTCACAGAGAGCAGTTCTTC. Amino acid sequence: CASSPRTSGAYPLHREQFF.

CDR3 in amino acids: CASSWDTATNEKLFF. The DNA for the CDR3 is TGCGCCAGCAGTTGGGACACTGCAACTAATGAAAAACTGTTTTTT. V is TRBV10-2 and J is TRBJ1-4, with TRBD1 as a possible D gene (6 bases). The CDR3 has 15 residues. Germline V CDR1 and CDR2: WSHSY, SAAADI. The ends were cut back, 5 bases at V and 0 bases at J, with 10 bases in the middle.

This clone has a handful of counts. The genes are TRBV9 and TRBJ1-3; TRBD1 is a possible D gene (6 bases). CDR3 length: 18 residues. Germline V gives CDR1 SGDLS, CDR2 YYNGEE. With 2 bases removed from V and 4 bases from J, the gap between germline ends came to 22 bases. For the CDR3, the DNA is TGTGCCAGCAGCGTTGTCTCTCAAGGCGGGGGGCAAGGAAACACCATATATTTT. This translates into CASSVVSQGGGQGNTIYF.

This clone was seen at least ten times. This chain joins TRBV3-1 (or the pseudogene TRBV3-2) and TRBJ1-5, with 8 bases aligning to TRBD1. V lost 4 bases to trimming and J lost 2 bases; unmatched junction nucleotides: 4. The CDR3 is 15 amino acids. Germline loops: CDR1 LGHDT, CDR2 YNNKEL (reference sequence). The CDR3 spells CASSRQTGGNQPQHF. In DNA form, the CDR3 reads TGTGCCAGCAGCCGCCAGACAGGGGGCAATCAGCCCCAGCATTTT.

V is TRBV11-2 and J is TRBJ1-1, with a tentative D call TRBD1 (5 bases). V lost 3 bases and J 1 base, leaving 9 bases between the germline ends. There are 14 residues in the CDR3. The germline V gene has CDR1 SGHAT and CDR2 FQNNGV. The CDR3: CASSFSGRNTEAFF. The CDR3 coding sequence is TGTGCCAGCAGCTTTTCGGGGCGGAACACTGAAGCTTTCTTT.

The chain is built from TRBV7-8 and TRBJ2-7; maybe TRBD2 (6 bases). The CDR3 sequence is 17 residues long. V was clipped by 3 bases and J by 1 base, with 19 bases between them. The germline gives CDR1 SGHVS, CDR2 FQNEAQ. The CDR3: CASSFTSGGGQSYEQYF. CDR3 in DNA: TGTGCCAGCAGCTTTACCTCCGGGGGAGGCCAGTCCTACGAGCAGTACTTC.

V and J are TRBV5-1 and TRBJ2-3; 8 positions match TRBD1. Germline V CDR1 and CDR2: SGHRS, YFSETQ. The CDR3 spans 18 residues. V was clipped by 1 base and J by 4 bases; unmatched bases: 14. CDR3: CASSLMWSAGGAADTQYF. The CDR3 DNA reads TGCGCCAGCAGCTTGATGTGGTCGGCAGGGGGCGCCGCAGATACGCAGTATTTT.

This CDR3 reads CASSDRDRGLFETQYF. The CDR3 nucleotides are TGTGCCAGCTCAGACCGGGACAGGGGGCTTTTTGAGACCCAGTACTTC. The chain joins TRBV18 to TRBJ2-5; 12 bases agree with TRBD1. CDR3 length: 16 residues. V lost 5 bases and J lost 5; bases outside the gene matches: 9. Germline values: CDR1 KGHSH, CDR2 LQKENI. Full variable domain (outside the CDR3, taken from reference TRBV18 and TRBJ2-5): NAGVMQNPRHLVRRRGQEARLRCSPMKGHSHVYWYRQLPEEGLKFMVYLQKENIIDESGMPKERFSAEFPKEGPSILRIQQVVRGDSAAYFCASSDRDRGLFETQYFGPGTRLLVL.

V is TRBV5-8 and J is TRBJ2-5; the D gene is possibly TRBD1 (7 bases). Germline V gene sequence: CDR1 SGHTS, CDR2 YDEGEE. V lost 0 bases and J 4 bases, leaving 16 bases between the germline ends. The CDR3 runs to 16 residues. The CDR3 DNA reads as TGTGCCAGCAGCTTGGGACTTACAGGGGAGGCAGAGACCCAGTACTTC. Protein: CASSLGLTGEAETQYF. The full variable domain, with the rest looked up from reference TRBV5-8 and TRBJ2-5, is EAGVTQSPTHLIKTRGQQATLRCSPISGHTSVYWYQQALGLGLQFLLWYDEGEERNRGNFPPRFSGRQFPNYSSELNVNALELEDSALYLCASSLGLTGEAETQYFGPGTRLLVL.

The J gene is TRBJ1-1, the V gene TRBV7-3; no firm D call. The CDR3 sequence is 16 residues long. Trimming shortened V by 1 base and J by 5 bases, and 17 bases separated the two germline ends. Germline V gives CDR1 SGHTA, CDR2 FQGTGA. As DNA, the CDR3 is TGTGCCAGCAGCTTAATTAGGGATCTCGGCGGTACTGAAGCTTTCTTT. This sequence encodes CASSLIRDLGGTEAFF. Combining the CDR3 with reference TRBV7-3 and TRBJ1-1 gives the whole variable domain GAGVSQTPSNKVTEKGKYVELRCDPISGHTALYWYRQSLGQGPEFLIYFQGTGAADDSGLPNDRFFAVRPEGSVSTLKIQRTERGDSAVYLCASSLIRDLGGTEAFFGQGTRLTVV.

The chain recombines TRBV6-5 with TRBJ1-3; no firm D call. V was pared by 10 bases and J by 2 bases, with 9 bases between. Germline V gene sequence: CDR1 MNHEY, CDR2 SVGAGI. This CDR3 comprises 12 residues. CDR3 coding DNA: TGTGCCACCGACACTCCTGGAAACACCATATATTTT. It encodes CATDTPGNTIYF.